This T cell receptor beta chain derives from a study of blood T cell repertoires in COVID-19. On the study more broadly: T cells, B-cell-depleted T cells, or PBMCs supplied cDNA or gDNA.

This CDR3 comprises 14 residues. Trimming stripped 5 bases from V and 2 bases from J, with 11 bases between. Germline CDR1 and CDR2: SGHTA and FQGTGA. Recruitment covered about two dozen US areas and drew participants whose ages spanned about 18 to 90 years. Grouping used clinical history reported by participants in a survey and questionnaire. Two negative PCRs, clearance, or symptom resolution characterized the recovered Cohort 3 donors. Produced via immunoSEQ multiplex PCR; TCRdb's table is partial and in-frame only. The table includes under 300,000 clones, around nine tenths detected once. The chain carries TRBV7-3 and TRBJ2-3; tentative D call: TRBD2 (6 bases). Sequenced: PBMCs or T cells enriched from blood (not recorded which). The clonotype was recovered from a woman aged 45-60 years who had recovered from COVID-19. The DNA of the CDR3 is TGTGCCAGCAGCAACCGGGACTTCACAGATACGCAGTATTTT. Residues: CASSNRDFTDTQYF.